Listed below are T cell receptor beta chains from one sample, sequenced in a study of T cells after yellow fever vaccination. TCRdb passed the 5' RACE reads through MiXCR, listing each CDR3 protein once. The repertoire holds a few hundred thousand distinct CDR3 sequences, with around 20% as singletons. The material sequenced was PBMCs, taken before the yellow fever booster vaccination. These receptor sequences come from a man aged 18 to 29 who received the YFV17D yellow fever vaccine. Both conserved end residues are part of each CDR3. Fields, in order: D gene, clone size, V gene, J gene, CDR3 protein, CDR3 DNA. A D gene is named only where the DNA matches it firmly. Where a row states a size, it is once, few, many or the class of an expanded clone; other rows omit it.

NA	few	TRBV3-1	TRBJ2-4	CASSQDSGIQYF	TGTGCCAGCAGCCAAGATTCTGGCATTCAGTACTTC
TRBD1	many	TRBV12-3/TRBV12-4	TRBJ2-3	CASSRTGGRTDTQYF	TGTGCCAGCAGTAGAACAGGGGGACGCACAGATACGCAGTATTTT
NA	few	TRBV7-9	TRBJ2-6	CASSLWGAGANVLTF	TGTGCCAGCAGCTTGTGGGGTGCTGGGGCCAACGTCCTGACTTTC
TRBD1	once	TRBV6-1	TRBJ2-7	CASSEVSRDRVSYEQYF	TGTGCCAGCAGTGAAGTCTCAAGGGACAGGGTCTCCTACGAGCAGTACTTC
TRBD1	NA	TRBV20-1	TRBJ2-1	CSAYPDRDGKNEQFF	TGCAGTGCCTACCCGGACAGGGATGGTAAGAATGAGCAGTTCTTC
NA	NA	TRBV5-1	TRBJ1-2	CASSLGTGEGYGYTF	TGCGCCAGCAGCTTGGGCACAGGAGAAGGGTATGGCTACACCTTC
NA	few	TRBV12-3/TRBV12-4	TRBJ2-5	CASSLTRSSETQYF	TGTGCCAGCAGTTTAACCAGGTCGTCAGAGACCCAGTACTTC
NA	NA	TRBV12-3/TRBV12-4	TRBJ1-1	CASSPPQGRGTEAFF	TGTGCCAGCAGCCCCCCTCAGGGCCGGGGCACTGAAGCTTTCTTT
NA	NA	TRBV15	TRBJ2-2	CATGGGTGELFF	TGTGCCACAGGGGGGGGCACCGGGGAGCTGTTTTTT
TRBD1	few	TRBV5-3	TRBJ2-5	CARSEGADQETQYF	TGTGCCAGAAGCGAGGGGGCCGACCAAGAGACCCAGTACTTC
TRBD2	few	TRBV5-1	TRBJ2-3	CASSLRASGGLGPDTQYF	TGCGCCAGCAGCTTGAGGGCTAGCGGGGGGCTAGGACCAGATACGCAGTATTTT
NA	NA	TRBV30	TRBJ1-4	CAGSYRVSTEKLFF	TGTGCCGGATCCTACAGGGTTTCTACCGAAAAACTGTTTTTT
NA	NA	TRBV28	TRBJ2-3	CASSPRQGRGDTQYF	TGTGCCAGCTCCCCGCGGCAGGGGCGCGGAGATACGCAGTATTTT
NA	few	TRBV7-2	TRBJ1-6	CASSLYIPSSYNSPLHF	TGTGCCAGCAGCTTATATATCCCGAGCTCCTATAATTCACCCCTCCACTTT
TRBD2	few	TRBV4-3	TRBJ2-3	CASSPMWRGGLDTQYF	TGCGCCAGCAGCCCAATGTGGCGGGGGGGCCTTGATACGCAGTATTTT
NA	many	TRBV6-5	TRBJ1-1	CASSYGSGGGTEAFF	TGTGCCAGCAGTTACGGGTCAGGCGGCGGCACTGAAGCTTTCTTT
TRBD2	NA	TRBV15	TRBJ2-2	CATGTSGTGELFF	TGTGCCACTGGGACTAGCGGCACCGGGGAGCTGTTTTTT
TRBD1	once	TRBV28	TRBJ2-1	CASTWDRRFNEQFF	TGTGCCAGCACTTGGGACAGGCGATTCAATGAGCAGTTCTTC
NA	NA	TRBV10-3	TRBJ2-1	CAIRRTANEQFF	TGTGCCATCAGGAGGACCGCCAATGAGCAGTTCTTC
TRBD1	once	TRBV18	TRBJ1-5	CATSEAGGYNQPQHF	TGTGCCACCTCGGAGGCAGGGGGTTACAATCAGCCCCAGCATTTT
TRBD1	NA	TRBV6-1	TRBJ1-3	CASSIRQGGLSSSGNTIYF	TGTGCCAGCAGTATAAGACAGGGGGGACTCTCCAGCTCTGGAAACACCATATATTTT
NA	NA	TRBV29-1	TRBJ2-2	CSAQRQGRTGELFF	TGCAGCGCCCAGCGGCAGGGGCGCACCGGGGAGCTGTTTTTT
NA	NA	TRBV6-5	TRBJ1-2	CASTNPGFNYGYTF	TGTGCCAGCACCAACCCAGGATTTAACTATGGCTACACCTTC
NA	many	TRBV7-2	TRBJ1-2	CASSLAFRGEDGYTF	TGTGCCAGCAGCTTAGCGTTCCGGGGCGAGGATGGCTACACCTTC
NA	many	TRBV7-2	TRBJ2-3	CASSLRGPTGDTQYF	TGTGCCAGCAGCTTACGCGGACCTACGGGGGATACGCAGTATTTT
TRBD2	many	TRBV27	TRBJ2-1	CASSLIAGVYNEQFF	TGTGCCAGCAGTTTAATAGCGGGGGTATACAATGAGCAGTTCTTC
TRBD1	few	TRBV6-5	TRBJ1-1	CASKIDRGLTEAFF	TGTGCCAGCAAGATAGACAGGGGGCTCACTGAAGCTTTCTTT
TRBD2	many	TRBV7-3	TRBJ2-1	CASSRPPGTSDNEQFF	TGTGCCAGCAGCCGCCCCCCCGGGACTAGCGATAATGAGCAGTTCTTC
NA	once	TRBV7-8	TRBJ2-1	CASSLAASGAHNEQFF	TGTGCCAGCAGCCTCGCGGCCTCGGGGGCCCACAATGAGCAGTTCTTC
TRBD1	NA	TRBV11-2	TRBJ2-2	CASSFPRGLAYNTGELFF	TGTGCCAGCAGCTTTCCCAGGGGGCTTGCGTACAACACCGGGGAGCTGTTTTTT
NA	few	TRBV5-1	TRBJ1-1	CASSFSDHTEAFF	TGCGCCAGCAGCTTCTCTGACCACACTGAAGCTTTCTTT
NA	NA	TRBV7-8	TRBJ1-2	CASSSGRSLNYGYTF	TGTGCCAGCAGCTCCGGCAGGAGTCTTAACTATGGCTACACCTTC
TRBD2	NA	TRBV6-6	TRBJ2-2	CASKSGLALTGELFF	TGTGCCAGCAAATCGGGACTAGCTTTAACTGGGGAGCTGTTTTTT
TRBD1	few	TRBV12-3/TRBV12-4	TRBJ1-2	CASSLSNRGQGYTF	TGTGCCAGCAGTTTGAGTAATAGGGGGCAAGGCTACACCTTC
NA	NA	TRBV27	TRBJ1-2	CASSLNGYGYTF	TGTGCCAGCAGTTTAAACGGGTATGGCTACACCTTC
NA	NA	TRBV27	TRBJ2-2	CASSFQGPTGELFF	TGTGCCAGCAGTTTCCAGGGGCCCACCGGGGAGCTGTTTTTT
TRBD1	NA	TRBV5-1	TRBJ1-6	CASSSGTDYSPLHF	TGCGCCAGCAGCTCGGGGACAGATTATTCACCCCTCCACTTT
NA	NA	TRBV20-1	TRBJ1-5	CSASPSFGGYANQPQHF	TGCAGTGCTTCCCCCTCGTTTGGGGGCTATGCCAATCAGCCCCAGCATTTT
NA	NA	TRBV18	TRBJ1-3	CASSPAQSTDGNTIYF	TGTGCCAGCTCACCAGCGCAGTCAACAGATGGAAACACCATATATTTT
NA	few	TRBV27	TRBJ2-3	CASSLGVSRTDTQYF	TGTGCCAGCAGTTTAGGGGTGTCTCGCACAGATACGCAGTATTTT
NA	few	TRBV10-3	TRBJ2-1	CAITPGAGGNEQFF	TGTGCCATCACCCCGGGGGCAGGGGGGAATGAGCAGTTCTTC
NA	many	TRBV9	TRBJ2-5	CASSPRTRTETQYF	TGTGCCAGCAGCCCCCGGACACGGACAGAGACCCAGTACTTC
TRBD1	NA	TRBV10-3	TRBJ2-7	CAIDQGANEQYF	TGTGCCATCGATCAGGGGGCAAACGAGCAGTACTTC
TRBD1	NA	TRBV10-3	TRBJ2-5	CAISARTGATETQYF	TGTGCCATCAGCGCCAGGACAGGGGCGACGGAGACCCAGTACTTC
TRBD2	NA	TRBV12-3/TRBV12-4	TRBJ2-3	CASTLSGGLEDTQYF	TGTGCCAGCACGCTTAGCGGGGGGCTTGAAGATACGCAGTATTTT
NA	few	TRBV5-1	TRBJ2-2	CASSLESATGELFF	TGCGCCAGCAGCTTGGAGTCCGCCACCGGGGAGCTGTTTTTT
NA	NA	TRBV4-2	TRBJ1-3	CASSQGNTGGAGNTIYF	TGTGCCAGCAGCCAAGGGAACACCGGCGGGGCTGGAAACACCATATATTTT
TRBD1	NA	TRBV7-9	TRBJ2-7	CASSPSGTAYEQYF	TGTGCCAGCAGCCCCTCCGGGACAGCCTACGAGCAGTACTTC
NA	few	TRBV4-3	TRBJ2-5	CASSPKAGGKETQYF	TGCGCCAGCAGCCCTAAGGCGGGCGGAAAGGAGACCCAGTACTTC
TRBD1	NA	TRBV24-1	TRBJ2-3	CATSDWGRGTDTQYF	TGTGCCACCAGTGATTGGGGCAGGGGGACAGATACGCAGTATTTT
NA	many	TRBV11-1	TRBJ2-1	CASSQIGTTNEQFF	TGTGCCAGCAGCCAAATCGGGACAACCAATGAGCAGTTCTTC
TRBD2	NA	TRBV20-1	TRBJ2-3	CSASVTWGGGGTDTQYF	TGCAGTGCTAGCGTTACCTGGGGGGGAGGGGGCACAGATACGCAGTATTTT
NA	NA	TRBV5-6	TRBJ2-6	CASLLQGSSGANVLTF	TGTGCCAGCTTATTACAGGGATCCTCTGGGGCCAACGTCCTGACTTTC
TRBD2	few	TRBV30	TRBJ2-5	CAWSLAGAQYF	TGTGCCTGGTCCCTTGCGGGGGCCCAGTACTTC